The 20 T cell receptor beta chains listed next were all sequenced from one sample in a study of blood T cells in healthy people across ages. The use of a sample-barcoded 5' primer and a J-beta primer mix characterized a second PCR of roughly 7 to 12 cycles. TCRdb itself ran the 5' RACE reads through MiXCR, one entry per CDR3 protein. This sample has some 550,000 distinct CDR3 sequences, with around half found just once. Sequencing was performed on blood. These receptors all stem from an elderly man in good health.

The CDR3 nucleotides are TGTGCCAGCAGAAGAAGACAGCTCCAAGAGACCCAGTACTTC. Its protein product is CASRRRQLQETQYF. J is TRBJ2-5 and V is TRBV28, with D maybe TRBD1 (5 bases). Germline V lookup: CDR1 MDHEN, CDR2 SYDVKM. The CDR3 contains 14 residues. Trimming left V 6 bases short and J 1 base short, with 12 bases between.

This clonotype was counted between two and nine times. The V call is TRBV12-3 or TRBV12-4, the J call TRBJ1-6; the D gene is possibly TRBD1 (6 bases). The V and J ends lost 4 bases and 0 bases respectively, with 16 bases between them. CDR3 size: 18 residues. CDR3 protein: CASSSRGTPSSYNSPLHF. The CDR3 nucleotides read TGTGCCAGCAGTTCTCGGGGGACACCAAGCTCCTATAATTCACCCCTCCACTTT.

A few counts support this clonotype. A much larger clone is a single base away; this may be a read error. The chain recombines TRBV6-6 with TRBJ2-7, with D possibly matching TRBD1 (5 bases). The CDR3 has 15 amino acids. The ends were cut back, 2 bases at V and 7 bases at J, with 18 bases in the middle. Germline lookup yields CDR1 MNHNY and CDR2 SVGAGI (reference sequence). The DNA for the CDR3 is TGTGCCAGCAGTTACCAGCAAGGGGATTACAATGAGCAGTACTTC. It specifies CASSYQQGDYNEQYF.

This clonotype was observed a few times. The chain uses TRBV20-1 and TRBJ2-1, with 12 bases that match TRBD1. Germline CDR1 reads DFQATT; CDR2 reads SNEGSKA (reference sequence). CDR3 size: 15 residues. J was trimmed by 7 bases and V by 0 bases; bases with no gene match: 4. CDR3 residues: CSAREGTGGRNEQFF. DNA for the CDR3: TGCAGTGCTAGAGAGGGGACAGGGGGCAGGAATGAGCAGTTCTTC.

This clonotype was found a few times. The chain uses TRBV12-3 or TRBV12-4 and TRBJ2-1; no firm D call. The CDR3 consists of 13 residues. Trimming took off 7 bases at V and 6 bases at J, with 13 bases between the two ends. The DNA for the CDR3 is TGTGCCAGCAACTTCGCAAGGGCCAATGAGCAGTTCTTC. It specifies CASNFARANEQFF.

This chain joins TRBV11-1 and TRBJ2-4; tentative D call: TRBD1 (5 bases). The V end was cut by 1 base, the J end by 6 bases, with 13 bases between. Germline-derived CDR1 and CDR2 are SGHAT and FQDESV (reference sequence). The CDR3 runs 15 residues. CDR3 amino acids: CASSLETRVGNIQYF. Here the CDR3 DNA reads TGTGCCAGCAGCTTAGAGACCAGGGTCGGAAACATTCAGTACTTC.

The chain combines TRBV20-1 with TRBJ2-3; 11 bases map to TRBD2. Germline CDR1 is DFQATT and CDR2 is SNEGSKA (reference sequence). This CDR3 contains 18 residues. The trim removed 6 bases at V and 4 bases at J, leaving 18 bases unmatched. This chain's CDR3 is CSANRLLAGGIRADTQYF. In nucleotides, the CDR3 is TGCAGTGCAAACCGTTTGCTAGCGGGAGGAATAAGGGCAGATACGCAGTATTTT.

The gene calls are TRBV29-1 and TRBJ1-1; no reliable D call. The CDR3 is 13 amino acids. The germline V gene encodes CDR1 SQVTM and CDR2 ANQGSEA. Trimming stripped 3 bases from V and 3 bases from J, with 11 bases between. The DNA of the CDR3 is TGCAGCGTTGAGCTGGCAGCGGACACTGAAGCTTTCTTT. Residues: CSVELAADTEAFF.

This clonotype was seen a handful of times. The CDR3 region is CASSLGTGIYNEQFF. CDR3 coding DNA: TGTGCCAGCAGCTTAGGGACAGGGATCTACAATGAGCAGTTCTTC. The chain is built from TRBV7-2 and TRBJ2-1; 8 nucleotides line up with TRBD1. In germline, CDR1 is SGHTA, CDR2 FQGNSA. Trimming took 1 base from V and 3 from J; bases not matched to a gene: 2. This CDR3 region has 15 residues.

This clonotype was seen a few times. The chain links TRBV27 to TRBJ1-6, with D possibly TRBD1 on 6 matching bases. V was clipped by 5 bases and J by 3 bases, with 17 bases between them. This CDR3 region has 17 residues. The germline V gene has CDR1 MNHEY and CDR2 SMNVEV (reference sequence). DNA for the CDR3: TGTGCCAGCAGTCGTAACAGGGAGCTCGTCTATAATTCACCCCTCCACTTT. Protein sequence: CASSRNRELVYNSPLHF.

The chain employs TRBV6-5 and TRBJ1-3; no definite D call. Germline CDR1 and CDR2: MNHEY and SVGAGI. The CDR3 extends over 15 amino acids. V was clipped by 0 bases and J by 2 bases, with 8 bases between them. CDR3: CASSYSDKPGNTIYF. As DNA, the CDR3 is TGTGCCAGCAGTTACTCCGACAAGCCTGGAAACACCATATATTTT.

This chain joins TRBV20-1 and TRBJ2-7; tentative D call: TRBD2 (6 bases). The CDR3 contains 11 residues. V lost 7 bases to trimming and J lost 6 bases, with 13 bases between them. Looked up from germline, CDR1 is DFQATT and CDR2 is SNEGSKA (reference sequence). The chain's CDR3 is CSVWRGGEQYF. CDR3 nucleotides: TGCAGTGTCTGGCGGGGCGGCGAGCAGTACTTC.

In the case of this clonotype: A much larger clone lies a single base off, so this may be a read error. The V and J genes are TRBV6-6 and TRBJ1-5; D possibly corresponds to TRBD1 (6 bases). CDR1 is MNHNY, CDR2 SVGAGI, per germline (reference sequence). CDR3 length equals 14 residues. Trimming shortened V by 5 bases and J by 6 bases, and 14 bases separated the two germline ends. The CDR3 reads CASSDGGGSQPQHF. As DNA, the CDR3 is TGTGCCAGCAGTGACGGGGGGGGCAGTCAGCCCCAGCATTTT.

The chain recombines TRBV7-3 with TRBJ1-2; 7 bases match TRBD1. Germline assignment: CDR1 SGHTA and CDR2 FQGTGA. J gave up 7 bases and V 2 bases, and 7 bases lay outside the gene matches. The CDR3 extends over 14 amino acids. The CDR3 region is CASSLFLGGGGYTF. In nucleotides, the CDR3 is TGTGCCAGCAGCTTATTTTTAGGGGGCGGTGGCTACACCTTC.

This clonotype has a count of ten or more. The chain carries TRBV20-1 and TRBJ2-3; D tentatively fits TRBD1 or TRBD2 (5 bases each). V gave up 6 bases and J gave up 2 bases, with 15 bases separating them. The CDR3 is 14 amino acids. Germline lookup yields CDR1 DFQATT and CDR2 SNEGSKA (reference sequence). CDR3 sequence (DNA): TGCAGTGCGGGGACCCACTCGTCCACAGATACGCAGTATTTT. Its protein product is CSAGTHSSTDTQYF.

As to this clonotype: A read error may be the cause here, since a much bigger clone is one base away. The chain joins TRBV7-9 to TRBJ2-7; D perhaps matches TRBD1 (6 bases). Trimming stripped 5 bases from V and 2 bases from J, with 16 bases between. The germline V gene has CDR1 SEHNR and CDR2 FQNEAQ (reference sequence). This CDR3 has 15 amino acids. CDR3 in DNA: TGTGCCAGCAGCATTACGGACAGTCGGGCCTACGAGCAGTACTTC. It specifies CASSITDSRAYEQYF.

The chain combines TRBV2 with TRBJ2-1, with 7 nucleotides matching TRBD2. J was trimmed by 7 bases and V by 6 bases; bases with no gene match: 6. Germline CDR1 SNHLY, CDR2 FYNNEI. The CDR3 is 13 amino acids. The CDR3 nucleotides are TGTGCCAGCAGCGAGGGAGGGAGGAATGAGCAGTTCTTC. It specifies CASSEGGRNEQFF.

The table lists this clonotype with a few counts. This chain joins TRBV5-1 and TRBJ2-5; tentatively, D is TRBD2 (6 bases). CDR1 is SGHRS, CDR2 YFSETQ, per germline. The CDR3 consists of 15 residues. Trimming took 0 bases from V and 5 from J, leaving 14 bases between them. The CDR3 DNA follows: TGCGCCAGCAGCTTGGATCGGGGGAATGTGGAGACCCAGTACTTC. Translated: CASSLDRGNVETQYF.

V usage is TRBV12-3 or TRBV12-4 and J usage is TRBJ2-7; 10 bases map to TRBD1. V lost 5 bases and J lost 1; bases outside the gene matches: 5. This CDR3 has 15 residues. CDR3 in amino acids: CASSDGQGVSYEQYF. The CDR3 DNA follows: TGTGCCAGCAGTGATGGACAGGGGGTTTCCTACGAGCAGTACTTC.

This clonotype was recorded once. The chain combines TRBV11-2 with TRBJ2-7, with 9 nucleotides matching TRBD2. The J call may be wrong; the DNA end is better matched by TRBJ2-5. Germline CDR1 SGHAT, CDR2 FQNNGV. CDR3 length equals 15 residues. CDR3 DNA: TGTGCCAGCAGCCCCCTTGGACTAGCGATGGAGACCCAGTACTTC. Amino acid sequence: CASSPLGLAMETQYF.